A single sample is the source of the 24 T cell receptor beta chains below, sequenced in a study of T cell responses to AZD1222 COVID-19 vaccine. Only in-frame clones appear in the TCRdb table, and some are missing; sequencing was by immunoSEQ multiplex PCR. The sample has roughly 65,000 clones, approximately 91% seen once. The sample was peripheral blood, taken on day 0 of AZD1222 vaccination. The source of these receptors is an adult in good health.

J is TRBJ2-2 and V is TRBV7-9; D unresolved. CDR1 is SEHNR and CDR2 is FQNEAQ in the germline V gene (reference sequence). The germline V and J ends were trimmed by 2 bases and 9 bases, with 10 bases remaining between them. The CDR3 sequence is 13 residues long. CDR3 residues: CASSLSPVRELFF. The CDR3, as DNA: TGTGCCAGCAGCTTATCACCAGTCCGGGAGCTGTTTTTT.

The CDR3 sequence is CATRTTNTGELFF. In nucleotides, the CDR3 is TGTGCCACCCGGACAACGAACACCGGGGAGCTGTTTTTT. This sequence joins TRBV6-5 and TRBJ2-2, with TRBD1 as a possible D gene (5 bases). Germline V gives CDR1 MNHEY, CDR2 SVGAGI. The V and J ends lost 10 bases and 0 bases respectively, with 9 bases between them. CDR3 length: 13 amino acids.

This CDR3 reads CASSVRRNTEAFF. DNA for the CDR3: TGTGCCAGTAGTGTCAGACGGAACACTGAAGCTTTCTTT. V is TRBV19 and J is TRBJ1-1, with D uncertain. From germline, CDR1 is LNHDA and CDR2 SQIVND (reference sequence). CDR3 length: 13 residues. V was shortened by 5 bases and J by 1 base, with 8 bases between the two germline ends.

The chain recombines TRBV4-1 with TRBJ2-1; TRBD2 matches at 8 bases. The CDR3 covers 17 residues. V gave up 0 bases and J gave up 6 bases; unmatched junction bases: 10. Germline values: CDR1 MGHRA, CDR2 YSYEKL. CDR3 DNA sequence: TGCGCCAGCAGCCAAGATTTGGCGGGAGGCGGGTTCAATGAGCAGTTCTTC. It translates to CASSQDLAGGGFNEQFF.

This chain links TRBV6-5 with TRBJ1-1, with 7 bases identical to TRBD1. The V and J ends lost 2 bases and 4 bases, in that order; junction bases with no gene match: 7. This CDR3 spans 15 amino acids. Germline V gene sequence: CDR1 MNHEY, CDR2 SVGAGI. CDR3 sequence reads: CASSYDRAGGTEAFF. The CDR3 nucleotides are TGTGCCAGCAGTTACGACAGGGCGGGGGGCACTGAAGCTTTCTTT.

Written as DNA, the CDR3 is TGCGCCAGCAGCTTTACCACGGGACTATCGAACACCGGGGAGCTGTTTTTT. Translation: CASSFTTGLSNTGELFF. The V call is TRBV5-1, the J call TRBJ2-2; 7 nucleotides align to TRBD2. The V and J ends lost 2 bases and 0 bases, in that order; junction bases with no gene match: 7. Germline lookup yields CDR1 SGHRS and CDR2 YFSETQ. The CDR3 extends over 17 amino acids.

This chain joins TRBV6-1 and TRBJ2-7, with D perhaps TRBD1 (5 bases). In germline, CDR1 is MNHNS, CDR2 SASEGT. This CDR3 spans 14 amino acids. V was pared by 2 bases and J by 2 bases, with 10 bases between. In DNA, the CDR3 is TGTGCCAGCAGTGAATGGGGCGGACCCTACGAGCAGTACTTC. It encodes CASSEWGGPYEQYF.

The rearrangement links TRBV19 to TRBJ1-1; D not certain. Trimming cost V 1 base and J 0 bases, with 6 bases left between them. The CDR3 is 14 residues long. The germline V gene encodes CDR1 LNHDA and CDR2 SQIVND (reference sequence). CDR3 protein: CASSIGVMNTEAFF. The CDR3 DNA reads TGTGCCAGTAGTATAGGGGTTATGAACACTGAAGCTTTCTTT. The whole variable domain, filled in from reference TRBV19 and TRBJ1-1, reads DGGITQSPKYLFRKEGQNVTLSCEQNLNHDAMYWYRQDPGQGLRLIYYSQIVNDFQKGDIAEGYSVSREKKESFPLTVTSAQKNPTAFYLCASSIGVMNTEAFFGQGTRLTVV.

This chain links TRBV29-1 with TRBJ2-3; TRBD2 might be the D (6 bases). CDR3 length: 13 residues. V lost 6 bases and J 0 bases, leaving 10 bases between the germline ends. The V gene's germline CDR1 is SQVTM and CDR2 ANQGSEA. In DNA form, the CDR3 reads TGCAGCGTCCGAGGGAGGAGCACAGATACGCAGTATTTT. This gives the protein CSVRGRSTDTQYF.

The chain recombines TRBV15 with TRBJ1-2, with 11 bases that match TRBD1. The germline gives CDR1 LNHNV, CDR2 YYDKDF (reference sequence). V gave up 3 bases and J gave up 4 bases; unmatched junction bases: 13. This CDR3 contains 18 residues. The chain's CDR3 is CATSRIGQGAVSAYGYTF. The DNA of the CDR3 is TGTGCCACCAGCAGGATAGGACAGGGGGCGGTATCGGCCTATGGCTACACCTTC.

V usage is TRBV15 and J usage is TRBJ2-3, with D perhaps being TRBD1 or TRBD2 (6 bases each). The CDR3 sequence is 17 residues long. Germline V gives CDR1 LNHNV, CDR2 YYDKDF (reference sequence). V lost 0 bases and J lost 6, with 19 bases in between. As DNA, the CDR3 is TGTGCCACCAGCAGAGATCAGTCGGGGGCACGGGTGGATACGCAGTATTTT. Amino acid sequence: CATSRDQSGARVDTQYF.

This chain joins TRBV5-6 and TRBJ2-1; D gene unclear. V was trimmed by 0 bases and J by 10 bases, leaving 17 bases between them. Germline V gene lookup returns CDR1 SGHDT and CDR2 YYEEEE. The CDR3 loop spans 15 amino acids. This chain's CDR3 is CASSLGFGHLAEQFF. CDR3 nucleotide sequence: TGTGCCAGCAGCTTGGGGTTTGGGCACCTTGCAGAGCAGTTCTTC.

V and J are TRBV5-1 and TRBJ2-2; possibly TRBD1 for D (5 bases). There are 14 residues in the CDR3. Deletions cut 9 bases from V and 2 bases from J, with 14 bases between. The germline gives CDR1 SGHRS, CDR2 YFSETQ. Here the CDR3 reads CATADRRNTGELFF. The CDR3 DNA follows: TGCGCCACCGCCGACAGACGAAACACCGGGGAGCTGTTTTTT.

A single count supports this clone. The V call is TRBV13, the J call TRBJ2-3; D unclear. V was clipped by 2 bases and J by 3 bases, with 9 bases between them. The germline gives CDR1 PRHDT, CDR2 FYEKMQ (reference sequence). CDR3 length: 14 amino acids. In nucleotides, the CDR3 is TGTGCCAGCAGCTTACAGGAGAGGACAGATACGCAGTATTTT. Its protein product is CASSLQERTDTQYF.

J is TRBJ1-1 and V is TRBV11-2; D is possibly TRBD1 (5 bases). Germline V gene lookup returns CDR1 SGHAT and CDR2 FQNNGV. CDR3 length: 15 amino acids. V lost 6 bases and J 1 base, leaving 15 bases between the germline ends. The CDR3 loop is CASSVPGWRNTEAFF. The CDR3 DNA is TGTGCCAGCAGTGTACCAGGGTGGAGGAACACTGAAGCTTTCTTT. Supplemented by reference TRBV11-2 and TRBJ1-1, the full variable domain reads EAGVAQSPRYKIIEKRQSVAFWCNPISGHATLYWYQQILGQGPKLLIQFQNNGVVDDSQLPKDRFSAERLKGVDSTLKIQPAKLEDSAVYLCASSVPGWRNTEAFFGQGTRLTVV.

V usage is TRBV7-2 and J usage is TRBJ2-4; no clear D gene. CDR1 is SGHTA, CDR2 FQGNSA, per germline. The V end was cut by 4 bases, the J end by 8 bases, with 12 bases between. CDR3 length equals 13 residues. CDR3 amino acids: CASSSLGEDIQYF. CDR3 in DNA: TGTGCCAGCAGCTCCCTGGGTGAGGACATTCAGTACTTC.

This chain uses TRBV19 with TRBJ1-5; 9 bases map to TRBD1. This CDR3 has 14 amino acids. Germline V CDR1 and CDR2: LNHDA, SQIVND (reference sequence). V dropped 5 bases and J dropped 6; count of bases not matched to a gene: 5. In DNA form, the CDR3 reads TGTGCCAGTAGTCGACAGGGGGGGAGTCAGCCCCAGCATTTT. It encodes CASSRQGGSQPQHF.

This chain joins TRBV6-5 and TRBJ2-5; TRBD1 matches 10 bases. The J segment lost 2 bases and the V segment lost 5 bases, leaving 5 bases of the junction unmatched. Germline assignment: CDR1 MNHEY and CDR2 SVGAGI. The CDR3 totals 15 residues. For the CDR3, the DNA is TGTGCCAGCAGTACCGACAGGGGGCGTCAAGAGACCCAGTACTTC. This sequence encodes CASSTDRGRQETQYF.

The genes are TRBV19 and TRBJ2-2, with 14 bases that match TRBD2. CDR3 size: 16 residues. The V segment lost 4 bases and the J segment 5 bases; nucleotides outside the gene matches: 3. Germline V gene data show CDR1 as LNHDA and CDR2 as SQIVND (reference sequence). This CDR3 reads CASSTGLAGVTGELFF. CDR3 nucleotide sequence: TGTGCCAGTAGTACGGGACTAGCGGGAGTGACCGGGGAGCTGTTTTTT.

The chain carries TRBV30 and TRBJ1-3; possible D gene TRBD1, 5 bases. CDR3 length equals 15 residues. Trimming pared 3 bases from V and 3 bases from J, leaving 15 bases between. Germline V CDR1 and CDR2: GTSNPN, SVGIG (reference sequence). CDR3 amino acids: CAWSARGGFGNTIYF. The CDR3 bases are TGTGCCTGGAGCGCCCGCGGGGGGTTTGGAAACACCATATATTTT.

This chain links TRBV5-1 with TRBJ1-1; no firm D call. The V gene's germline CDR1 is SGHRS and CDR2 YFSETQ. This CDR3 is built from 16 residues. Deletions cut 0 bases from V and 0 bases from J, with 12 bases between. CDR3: CASSLAPGPMNTEAFF. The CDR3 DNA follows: TGCGCCAGCAGCTTGGCCCCAGGTCCCATGAACACTGAAGCTTTCTTT.

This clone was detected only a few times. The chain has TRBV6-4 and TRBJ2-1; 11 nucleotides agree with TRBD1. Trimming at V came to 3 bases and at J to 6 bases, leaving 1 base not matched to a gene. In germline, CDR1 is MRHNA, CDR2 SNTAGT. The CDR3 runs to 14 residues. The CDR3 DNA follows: TGTGCCAGCAGTGAGGGGACAGGGGGCAATGAGCAGTTCTTC. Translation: CASSEGTGGNEQFF.

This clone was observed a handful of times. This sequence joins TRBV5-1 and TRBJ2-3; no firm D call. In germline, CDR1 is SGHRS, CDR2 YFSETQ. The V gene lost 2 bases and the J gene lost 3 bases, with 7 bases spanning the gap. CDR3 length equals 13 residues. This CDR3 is CASSFDPTDTQYF. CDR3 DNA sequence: TGCGCCAGCAGCTTTGACCCAACAGATACGCAGTATTTT.

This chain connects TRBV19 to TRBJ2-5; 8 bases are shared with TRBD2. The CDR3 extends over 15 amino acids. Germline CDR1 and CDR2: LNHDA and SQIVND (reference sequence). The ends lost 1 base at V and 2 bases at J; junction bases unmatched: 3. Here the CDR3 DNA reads TGTGCCAGTAGTATAGGCGGGGGGCCACAAGAGACCCAGTACTTC. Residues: CASSIGGGPQETQYF.